Listed below are T cell receptor beta chains from one sample, sequenced in a study of identical twins. TCRdb re-analysed the 5' RACE reads in MiXCR, keeping a single row per CDR3 protein. The repertoire holds just under 550,000 distinct CDR3 sequences, with nearly 15% as singletons. These data also formed part of another study, on yellow fever vaccine responses in identical twins.

The material sequenced was CD4+ T cells sorted from blood. The receptors derive from a woman younger than 30 in good health. Both conserved end residues are part of each CDR3. D genes are given only for firm matches. Only some rows state a clone size, as once, few, many or a class for expanded clones.

v_gene,abundance,d_gene,j_gene,len,CDR3nt,CDR3aa
TRBV3-1,many,.,TRBJ2-2,13,TGTGCCAGCAGCGATACGGACGGGAGGGAGCTGTTTTTT,CASSDTDGRELFF
TRBV12-3/TRBV12-4,.,TRBD2,TRBJ2-3,16,TGTGCCAGCAGTTTTTGGCTAGCGGGGAGCACAGATACGCAGTATTTT,CASSFWLAGSTDTQYF
TRBV20-1,.,TRBD2,TRBJ2-3,16,TGCAGTGCTAACGACAGACTAGCCCTCAGCACAGATACGCAGTATTTT,CSANDRLALSTDTQYF
TRBV7-9,.,.,TRBJ2-7,15,TGTGCCAGCAGCCCCTCTGGTAGTTCGAACTACGAGCAGTACTTC,CASSPSGSSNYEQYF
TRBV10-3,.,TRBD1,TRBJ2-1,14,TGTGCCATCAGTGGGACAGGGAGGAGCAATGAGCAGTTCTTC,CAISGTGRSNEQFF
TRBV20-1,.,TRBD2,TRBJ2-5,12,TGCAGCGCAACTAGCGGGGAAGAGACCCAGTACTTC,CSATSGEETQYF
TRBV7-9,.,.,TRBJ2-6,13,TGTGCCAGCAGCCCACATGGGGCCAACGTCCTGACTTTC,CASSPHGANVLTF
TRBV12-5,.,.,TRBJ2-1,12,TGTGCCCCCGGGCCAGGGAACCATGAGCAGTTCTTC,CAPGPGNHEQFF
TRBV10-3,many,.,TRBJ2-5,15,TGTGCCATCAACCAGAACCGGGACTCCAAAGAGACCCAGTACTTC,CAINQNRDSKETQYF
TRBV4-1,few,TRBD2,TRBJ2-2,17,TGCGCCAGCAGCCAAGGAGGGACTAGCGGACGCCAAGGGGAGCTGTTTTTT,CASSQGGTSGRQGELFF
TRBV25-1,.,.,TRBJ2-4,15,TGTGCCAGCAGCCCCCCGGAGGGCAGGGAAAACATTCAGTACTTC,CASSPPEGRENIQYF
TRBV5-1,many,.,TRBJ2-2,14,TGCGCCAGCGCGCAGGCTTCGAACACCGGGGAGCTGTTTTTT,CASAQASNTGELFF
TRBV25-1,few,.,TRBJ2-1,13,TGTGCCAGCAGGAGCCGGGACTACAATGAGCAGTTCTTC,CASRSRDYNEQFF
TRBV6-5,.,.,TRBJ2-5,14,TGTGCCAGCAGTTACCGGCAGCTCCAAGAGACCCAGTACTTC,CASSYRQLQETQYF
TRBV10-2,.,.,TRBJ1-5,13,TGCGCCAGCAGTGAGACGGGGGTTCAGCCCCAGCATTTT,CASSETGVQPQHF
TRBV20-1,.,.,TRBJ2-1,15,TGCAGTGCCAAGGATAGGCTAGATCGCTTTTCCGAGCAGTTCTTC,CSAKDRLDRFSEQFF
TRBV12-3/TRBV12-4,many,TRBD1,TRBJ1-1,15,TGTGCCAGCAGTATAAGGGACAGGCGGAACACTGAAGCTTTCTTT,CASSIRDRRNTEAFF
TRBV18,few,.,TRBJ2-3,14,TGTGCCAGCTCACCAATGTCAGGGGGGGATACGCAGTATTTT,CASSPMSGGDTQYF
TRBV24-1,few,TRBD2,TRBJ2-1,16,TGTGCCACCAGTGATTGGAAAGCGGGGGGGGACAATGAGCAGTTCTTC,CATSDWKAGGDNEQFF
TRBV12-3/TRBV12-4,.,.,TRBJ1-2,12,TGTGCCAGCAGCCCCAGGGTACATGGCTACACCTTC,CASSPRVHGYTF
TRBV6-1,many,TRBD1,TRBJ1-3,16,TGTGCCAGCAGTCCCGCTCCGGGGACAGGGAGTAACACCATATATTTT,CASSPAPGTGSNTIYF
TRBV5-1,few,.,TRBJ2-5,15,TGCGCCAGCAGCCTCGCCAAGTCAGTCCAAGAGACCCAGTACTTC,CASSLAKSVQETQYF
TRBV7-2,few,TRBD2,TRBJ2-1,17,TGTGCCAGCAGCTCACATAGCGGGGCAAGCTCCTACAATGAGCAGTTCTTC,CASSSHSGASSYNEQFF
TRBV24-1,few,TRBD1,TRBJ1-5,15,TGTGCCACCAGTAGGACAGGGGATACCAATCAGCCCCAGCATTTT,CATSRTGDTNQPQHF
TRBV7-6,many,.,TRBJ2-1,12,TGCGCCAGCAGCTTGCCGGGGAATGAGCAGTTCTTC,CASSLPGNEQFF
TRBV20-1,many,.,TRBJ1-2,13,TGCAGTGCTAGAGATCTAACAGGGAAGGGCTACACCTTC,CSARDLTGKGYTF
TRBV12-3/TRBV12-4,many,.,TRBJ1-1,15,TGTGCCAGCAGCAGGAGAGCGAGTAAGAACACTGAAGCTTTCTTT,CASSRRASKNTEAFF
TRBV10-3,few,TRBD1,TRBJ2-2,14,TGTGCCATCGGACAGGGAACGAACACCGGGGAGCTGTTTTTT,CAIGQGTNTGELFF
TRBV5-5,few,TRBD2,TRBJ2-2,16,TGTGCCAGCAGCAACGAAGCGGGGGTGAACACCGGGGAGCTGTTTTTT,CASSNEAGVNTGELFF
TRBV20-1,few,.,TRBJ2-1,15,TGCAGTGCTAGACTGGGGGGTAGCTCCTACAATGAGCAGTTCTTC,CSARLGGSSYNEQFF
TRBV12-3/TRBV12-4,.,.,TRBJ1-5,15,TGTGCCAGCAGTTTAGGACAAAAGGCGGATCAGCCCCAGCATTTT,CASSLGQKADQPQHF
TRBV6-2/TRBV6-3,few,.,TRBJ2-1,13,TGTGCCAGCAGAAGAACAGGGTTCGATGAGCAGTTCTTC,CASRRTGFDEQFF
TRBV12-3/TRBV12-4,.,.,TRBJ2-7,12,TGTGCCAGCAGTGGCGGTACGCACGAGCAGTACTTC,CASSGGTHEQYF
TRBV5-1,few,.,TRBJ1-2,14,TGCGCCAGCAGCTTTTTGTCGGGGGACTATGGCTACACCTTC,CASSFLSGDYGYTF
TRBV10-1,few,TRBD2,TRBJ2-3,18,TGCGCCAGCAGTGAGTCGACTCGGGGAGGGCCCGGCACAGATACGCAGTATTTT,CASSESTRGGPGTDTQYF
TRBV29-1,many,.,TRBJ2-3,13,TGCAGCGTGCGGCGGGGATGGCCAGATACGCAGTATTTT,CSVRRGWPDTQYF
TRBV5-6,few,.,TRBJ2-2,16,TGTGCCAGCAGCTTGCGGCAGATCTTAACAGTCGGGGAGCTGTTTTTT,CASSLRQILTVGELFF